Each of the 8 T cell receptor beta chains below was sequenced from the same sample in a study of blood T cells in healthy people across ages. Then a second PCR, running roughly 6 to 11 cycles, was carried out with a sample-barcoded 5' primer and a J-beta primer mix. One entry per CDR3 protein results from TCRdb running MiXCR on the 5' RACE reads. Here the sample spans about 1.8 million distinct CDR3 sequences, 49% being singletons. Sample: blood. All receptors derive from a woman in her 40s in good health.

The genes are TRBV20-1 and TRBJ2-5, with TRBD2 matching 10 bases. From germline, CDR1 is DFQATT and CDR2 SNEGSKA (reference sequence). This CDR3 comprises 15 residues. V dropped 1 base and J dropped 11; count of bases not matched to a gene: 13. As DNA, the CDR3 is TGCAGTGCTAGAGGATGGGCTAGCGGGGGCGATGAGCAGTACTTC. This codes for CSARGWASGGDEQYF.

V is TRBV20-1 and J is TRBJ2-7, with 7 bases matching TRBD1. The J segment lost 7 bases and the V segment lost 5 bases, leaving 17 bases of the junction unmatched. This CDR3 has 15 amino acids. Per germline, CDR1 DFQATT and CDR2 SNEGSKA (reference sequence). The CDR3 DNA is TGCAGTGCTCCTCGAGGGGGACAGAGATACAATGAGCAGTACTTC. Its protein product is CSAPRGGQRYNEQYF.

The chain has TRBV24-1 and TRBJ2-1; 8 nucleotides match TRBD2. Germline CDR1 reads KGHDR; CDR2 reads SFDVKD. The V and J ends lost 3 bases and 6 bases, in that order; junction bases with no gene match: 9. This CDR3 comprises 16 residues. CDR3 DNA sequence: TGTGCCACCAGTGATCCTCAGCGGGGGCCAATCAATGAGCAGTTCTTC. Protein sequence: CATSDPQRGPINEQFF.

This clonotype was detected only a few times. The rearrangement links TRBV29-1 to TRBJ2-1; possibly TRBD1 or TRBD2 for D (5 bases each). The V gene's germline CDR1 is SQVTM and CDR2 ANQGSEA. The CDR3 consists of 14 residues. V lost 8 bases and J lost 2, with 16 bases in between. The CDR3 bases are TGCAGCTTTTCGGGGCGTTCCACCTACAATGAGCAGTTCTTC. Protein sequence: CSFSGRSTYNEQFF.

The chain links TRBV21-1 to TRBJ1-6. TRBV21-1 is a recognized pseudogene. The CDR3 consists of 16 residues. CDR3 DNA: TGTGCCAGCACCCCATTATCGGGACGAGCTAATTCACCCCTCCACTTT. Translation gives CASTPLSGRANSPLHF.

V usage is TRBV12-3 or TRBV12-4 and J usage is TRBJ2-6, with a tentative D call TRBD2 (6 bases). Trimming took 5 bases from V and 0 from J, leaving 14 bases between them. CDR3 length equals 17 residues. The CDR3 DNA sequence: TGTGCCAGCAGTACCTGGAGGGAGAACTCTGGGGCCAACGTCCTGACTTTC. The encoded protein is CASSTWRENSGANVLTF.

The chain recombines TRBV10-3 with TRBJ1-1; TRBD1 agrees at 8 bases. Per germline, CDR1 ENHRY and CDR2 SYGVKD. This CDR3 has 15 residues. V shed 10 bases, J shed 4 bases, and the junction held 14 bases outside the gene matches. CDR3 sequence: CATLSTGDVGTEAFF. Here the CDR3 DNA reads TGTGCCACTCTATCGACAGGGGATGTCGGCACTGAAGCTTTCTTT.

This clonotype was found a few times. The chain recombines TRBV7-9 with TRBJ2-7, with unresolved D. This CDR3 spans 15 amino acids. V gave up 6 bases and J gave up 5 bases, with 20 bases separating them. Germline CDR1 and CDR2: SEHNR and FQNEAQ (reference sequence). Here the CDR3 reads CASSPEQSLFNEQYF. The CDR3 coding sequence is TGTGCCAGCAGTCCCGAACAGTCTTTGTTCAACGAGCAGTACTTC.